Following are 31 T cell receptor beta chains from one sample sequenced in a study of cytomegalovirus exposure and HLA in healthy donors. PCR employed 60 Vbeta and 13 Jbeta primers. Clones were sequenced by immunoSEQ multiplex PCR, and TCRdb holds only the in-frame ones, with some missing. The top ten hold approximately 0.9% of the sample, which has approximately 150,000 clones, roughly three quarters seen once. The sequenced sample was PBMCs. These receptors were collected from a woman between 55 and 75 years old in good health and CMV-seronegative.

In nucleotides, the CDR3 is TGTGCCAGCAGTGACGGAGTACTCCTCTGGTTAAGTGGCTACACCTTC. Translating gives CASSDGVLLWLSGYTF. The chain has TRBV28 and TRBJ1-2; D gene unclear. CDR1 is MDHEN and CDR2 is SYDVKM in the germline V gene. The CDR3 is made up of 16 amino acids. V lost 5 bases, J lost 7 bases, and 23 bases lay in between.

The gene calls are TRBV19 and TRBJ1-1, with D tentatively TRBD1 (5 bases). The CDR3 covers 15 residues. V gave up 5 bases and J gave up 0 bases, with 13 bases separating them. Germline CDR1 and CDR2: LNHDA and SQIVND (reference sequence). CDR3 in DNA: TGTGCCAGTAGTTCCCACCCGACAGTGAACACTGAAGCTTTCTTT. Protein: CASSSHPTVNTEAFF. The full variable domain, with the rest looked up from reference TRBV19 and TRBJ1-1, is DGGITQSPKYLFRKEGQNVTLSCEQNLNHDAMYWYRQDPGQGLRLIYYSQIVNDFQKGDIAEGYSVSREKKESFPLTVTSAQKNPTAFYLCASSSHPTVNTEAFFGQGTRLTVV.

This clone occurred once. The chain couples TRBV6-1 to TRBJ1-1, with 8 bases identical to TRBD1. Germline assignment: CDR1 MNHNS and CDR2 SASEGT. CDR3 length: 14 amino acids. V was pared by 8 bases and J by 0 bases, with 5 bases of the junction left unmatched. CDR3 protein: CASVDRGMNTEAFF. CDR3 in DNA: TGTGCCAGCGTAGACAGGGGTATGAACACTGAAGCTTTCTTT.

This clone was recorded only once. The rearrangement links TRBV5-1 to TRBJ1-4, with a tentative D call TRBD1 (5 bases). Germline CDR1 and CDR2: SGHRS and YFSETQ. The CDR3 sequence is 16 residues long. Trimming stripped 0 bases from V and 5 bases from J, with 14 bases between. The CDR3 DNA is TGCGCCAGCAGCTTGGGCCAGGGCCCCTACAATGAAAAACTGTTTTTT. This encodes CASSLGQGPYNEKLFF.

The V and J genes are TRBV7-6 and TRBJ1-4; 8 nucleotides match TRBD1. CDR3 length: 15 residues. J gave up 4 bases and V 5 bases, and 6 bases lay outside the gene matches. Germline values: CDR1 SGHVS, CDR2 FNYEAQ. This CDR3 is CASSGRGRVNEKLFF. CDR3 nucleotide sequence: TGTGCCAGCAGCGGCAGGGGGCGGGTTAATGAAAAACTGTTTTTT.

This clone was found a few times. The chain combines TRBV28 with TRBJ1-1; no definite D call. Trimming cost V 0 bases and J 5 bases, with 7 bases left between them. The CDR3 consists of 13 residues. In germline, CDR1 is MDHEN, CDR2 SYDVKM. This CDR3 is CASSLWGSTEAFF. DNA for the CDR3: TGTGCCAGCAGTTTATGGGGGAGTACTGAAGCTTTCTTT.

The chain links TRBV10-3 to TRBJ1-2, with D possibly being TRBD1 (5 bases). Between the trimmed V and J ends, which lost 0 bases and 2 bases, there was a span of 10 bases. Germline assignment: CDR1 ENHRY and CDR2 SYGVKD. There are 15 residues in the CDR3. The CDR3, as DNA: TGTGCCATCAGTGAGTCGGACACCGGGAACTATGGCTACACCTTC. It translates to CAISESDTGNYGYTF.

V usage is TRBV18 and J usage is TRBJ1-3; D remains unclear. CDR3 length: 15 amino acids. From germline, CDR1 is KGHSH and CDR2 LQKENI. Trimming took 3 bases from V and 0 from J, leaving 9 bases between them. The CDR3 loop reads CASSPVTGSGNTIYF. The CDR3, as DNA: TGTGCCAGCTCACCGGTGACGGGCTCTGGAAACACCATATATTTT. Based on the CDR3 plus reference TRBV18 and TRBJ1-3, the full variable domain is NAGVMQNPRHLVRRRGQEARLRCSPMKGHSHVYWYRQLPEEGLKFMVYLQKENIIDESGMPKERFSAEFPKEGPSILRIQQVVRGDSAAYFCASSPVTGSGNTIYFGEGSWLTVV.

V usage is TRBV6-5 and J usage is TRBJ2-4; 10 bases agree with TRBD2. The trim removed 5 bases at V and 5 bases at J, leaving 3 bases unmatched. In germline, CDR1 is MNHEY, CDR2 SVGAGI. The CDR3 runs 14 residues. The CDR3 DNA follows: TGTGCCAGCAGTGGTAGCGGGGGGCAAAACATTCAGTACTTC. Residues: CASSGSGGQNIQYF.

The chain uses TRBV15 and TRBJ2-7, with D tentatively TRBD1 (6 bases). Germline V lookup: CDR1 LNHNV, CDR2 YYDKDF (reference sequence). V lost 5 bases and J lost 7, with 12 bases in between. CDR3 length: 12 residues. The CDR3 DNA reads as TGTGCCACCAGCCGGGACATCGGGGAGCAGTACTTC. The encoded protein is CATSRDIGEQYF.

This clone was found once. This sequence joins TRBV28 and TRBJ1-4; D call uncertain. Germline V gives CDR1 MDHEN, CDR2 SYDVKM. This CDR3 comprises 14 residues. V was pared by 6 bases and J by 4 bases, with 12 bases between. CDR3 region: CASSSYADNEKLFF. As DNA, the CDR3 is TGTGCCAGCAGCTCCTATGCCGATAATGAAAAACTGTTTTTT.

This chain joins TRBV2 and TRBJ2-2; 8 positions match TRBD2. Trimming took 4 bases from V and 4 from J; bases not matched to a gene: 5. Germline values: CDR1 SNHLY, CDR2 FYNNEI. This CDR3 contains 15 residues. The CDR3 nucleotides read TGTGCCAGCAGTGGTCGGGGGGGCGGCACCGGGGAGCTGTTTTTT. This encodes CASSGRGGGTGELFF.

The chain uses TRBV2 and TRBJ1-5; D is ambiguous. CDR1 and CDR2 (germline): SNHLY, FYNNEI. V was shortened by 0 bases and J by 5 bases, with 5 bases between the two germline ends. This CDR3 comprises 13 residues. In DNA form, the CDR3 reads TGTGCCAGCAGTGAAGCCTCGGATCAGCCCCAGCATTTT. Translated: CASSEASDQPQHF.

The V call is TRBV27, the J call TRBJ2-1; D remains unclear. The CDR3 length is 16 residues. V was pared by 7 bases and J by 1 base, with 17 bases between. In germline, CDR1 is MNHEY, CDR2 SMNVEV (reference sequence). CDR3 in DNA: TGTGCCAGCAAGGCCTCGGGTTTCGGTTCCTACAATGAGCAGTTCTTC. Its protein is CASKASGFGSYNEQFF.

A word on this clone: Germline is not matched at one junction end, which may reflect a read error. Other DNA sequences within the sample encode an identical CDR3. The chain is built from TRBV5-1 and TRBJ2-2, with 14 bases fitting TRBD2. The CDR3 contains 18 residues. Germline CDR1 SGHRS, CDR2 YFSETQ. Written as DNA, the CDR3 is TGCGCTAGCAGCTTGAAGACTAGCGGGGGGGCAAACACCGGGGAGCTGTTTTTT. It translates to CASSLKTSGGANTGELFF.

This sequence joins TRBV27 and TRBJ2-2; TRBD1 aligns across 7 bases. CDR1 MNHEY and CDR2 SMNVEV come from the germline V gene (reference sequence). V shed 3 bases and J 3 bases; nucleotides not matched to a gene: 7. This CDR3 contains 16 residues. The CDR3 DNA reads as TGTGCCAGCAGTTTCATAGGGGGCGCGGACACCGGGGAGCTGTTTTTT. Its translation: CASSFIGGADTGELFF.

The chain links TRBV18 to TRBJ2-5; no firm D call. Germline V lookup: CDR1 KGHSH, CDR2 LQKENI. There are 13 residues in the CDR3. Trimming shortened V by 3 bases and J by 1 base, and 6 bases separated the two germline ends. CDR3 DNA sequence: TGTGCCAGCTCACCGGGCAGCCAAGAGACCCAGTACTTC. This encodes CASSPGSQETQYF.

This chain links TRBV6-5 with TRBJ1-6, with D possibly being TRBD1 (6 bases). V was cut by 4 bases and J by 5 bases, with 12 bases left in between. The CDR3 has 15 amino acids. CDR1 is MNHEY and CDR2 is SVGAGI in the germline V gene. CDR3 coding DNA: TGTGCCAGCAGTTTAACAGGGACAAATAATTCACCCCTCCACTTT. Amino acids: CASSLTGTNNSPLHF.

The V call is TRBV11-2, the J call TRBJ2-3, with 13 bases lining up with TRBD2. Germline V lookup: CDR1 SGHAT, CDR2 FQNNGV. The V gene end was trimmed by 1 base and the J gene end by 7 bases; junction bases not matched to a gene: 2. The CDR3 length is 15 residues. CDR3 coding DNA: TGTGCCAGCAGCTTAGGGGGACTAGCGGGGAATACGCAGTATTTT. Its protein product is CASSLGGLAGNTQYF.

This clone was observed a handful of times. Other DNA sequences in this specimen translate into the identical CDR3. The V call is TRBV7-9, the J call TRBJ2-7; 9 nucleotides align to TRBD2. Germline V CDR1 and CDR2: SEHNR, FQNEAQ (reference sequence). Trimming cost V 6 bases and J 0 bases; bases outside gene matches: 3. The length of the CDR3 is 14 residues. CDR3 DNA sequence: TGTGCCAGCAGTCTTAGCGGGAGCTCCTACGAGCAGTACTTC. Protein sequence: CASSLSGSSYEQYF.

CDR3 DNA sequence: TGTGCCAGCAGTTCTGCCTCTAGCGGGAGGGCCCACGAGCAGTACTTC. As protein: CASSSASSGRAHEQYF. The gene calls are TRBV28 and TRBJ2-7, with 12 nucleotides matching TRBD2. The V segment lost 4 bases and the J segment 5 bases; nucleotides outside the gene matches: 9. Germline assignment: CDR1 MDHEN and CDR2 SYDVKM. The CDR3 spans 16 residues.

The rearrangement joins TRBV7-9 to TRBJ1-2, with D possibly TRBD1 on 6 matching bases. The V and J ends lost 1 base and 6 bases respectively, with 18 bases between them. The CDR3 consists of 16 residues. The germline CDR1 and CDR2 sequences are SEHNR and FQNEAQ (reference sequence). The CDR3 sequence: CASSLGGHAKGDGYTF. The CDR3 bases are TGTGCCAGCAGCTTAGGGGGACACGCCAAAGGGGATGGCTACACCTTC.

The chain links TRBV4-1 to TRBJ1-2, with 8 bases identical to TRBD1. Germline V CDR1 and CDR2: MGHRA, YSYEKL. The junction had 10 bases not matched to a gene; V was cut back by 3 bases and J by 4 bases. The CDR3 runs to 16 residues. Here the CDR3 DNA reads TGCGCCAGCAGCCAGGGCGGGACAGGCCGATCCTATGGCTACACCTTC. Residues: CASSQGGTGRSYGYTF.

CDR3 in DNA: TGTGCCAGCAGTTACTCGCTAGCGACCGACTACGAGCAGTACTTC. This encodes CASSYSLATDYEQYF. J is TRBJ2-7 and V is TRBV6-6, with D possibly being TRBD2 (6 bases). This CDR3 region has 15 residues. CDR1 and CDR2 from the germline V gene are MNHNY and SVGAGI (reference sequence). V was shortened by 0 bases and J by 3 bases, with 12 bases between the two germline ends.

This clone has a handful of counts. The V and J genes are TRBV15 and TRBJ1-6; no clear D gene. Trimming shortened V by 0 bases and J by 11 bases, and 5 bases separated the two germline ends. Germline V gene data show CDR1 as LNHNV and CDR2 as YYDKDF (reference sequence). The CDR3 is 12 amino acids. As DNA, the CDR3 is TGTGCCACCAGCAGAGACCAGGCACCCCTCCACTTT. Its protein is CATSRDQAPLHF.

V and J are TRBV5-1 and TRBJ2-7, with D maybe TRBD2 (6 bases). Trimming removed 7 bases from V and 4 bases from J, with 18 bases in between. CDR3 size: 14 residues. Germline V gene lookup returns CDR1 SGHRS and CDR2 YFSETQ. CDR3 in amino acids: CASRLVVAEYEQYF. DNA of the CDR3: TGCGCCAGCCGATTAGTAGTAGCGGAATACGAGCAGTACTTC.

This clone is a singleton in its sample. The rearrangement links TRBV29-1 to TRBJ1-2; possibly TRBD1 for D (6 bases). V lost 7 bases and J lost 5, with 23 bases in between. Germline lookup yields CDR1 SQVTM and CDR2 ANQGSEA. This CDR3 region has 15 residues. In DNA form, the CDR3 reads TGCAGCGCCCGATGGGAGACAGGCGGTCTTTATGGCTACACCTTC. This codes for CSARWETGGLYGYTF.

This clone was recorded only once. This chain links TRBV18 with TRBJ2-5, with a weak D call TRBD1 (6 bases). V was clipped by 3 bases and J by 4 bases, with 12 bases between them. The CDR3 has 14 amino acids. Germline V lookup: CDR1 KGHSH, CDR2 LQKENI. The CDR3 protein is CASSPGNRVETQYF. As DNA, the CDR3 is TGTGCCAGCTCACCGGGTAACAGGGTAGAGACCCAGTACTTC.

The CDR3 here is CASRGGQKRNQPQHF. CDR3 nucleotides: TGTGCCAGCAGGGGGGGGCAGAAGAGAAATCAGCCCCAGCATTTT. The V and J genes are TRBV27 and TRBJ1-5; possibly TRBD1 for D (6 bases). V gave up 6 bases and J gave up 4 bases, with 16 bases separating them. This CDR3 region has 15 residues. Germline CDR1 MNHEY, CDR2 SMNVEV (reference sequence).

The chain uses TRBV2 and TRBJ2-1; TRBD2 aligns across 7 bases. Trimming at V came to 2 bases and at J to 5 bases, leaving 6 bases not matched to a gene. This CDR3 spans 15 amino acids. Germline V gives CDR1 SNHLY, CDR2 FYNNEI. DNA of the CDR3: TGTGCCAGCAGTGAAAACCGGGAGGATCACAATGAGCAGTTCTTC. The encoded protein is CASSENREDHNEQFF.

The chain joins TRBV28 to TRBJ2-7, with TRBD1 identical over 10 bases. The trim removed 7 bases at V and 6 bases at J, leaving 12 bases unmatched. CDR1 is MDHEN, CDR2 SYDVKM, per germline. This CDR3 spans 15 amino acids. The CDR3 is CASTLRDRGSSEQYF. The CDR3 DNA sequence: TGTGCCAGCACCCTGAGGGACAGGGGATCTAGCGAGCAGTACTTC. The full variable domain, its missing parts supplied by reference TRBV28 and TRBJ2-7, is DVKVTQSSRYLVKRTGEKVFLECVQDMDHENMFWYRQDPGLGLRLIYFSYDVKMKEKGDIPEGYSVSREKKERFSLILESASTNQTSMYLCASTLRDRGSSEQYFGPGTRLTVT.